This TCR beta chain originates from a study of neurological immune-mediated disorders. TCRdb independently ran MiXCR on the 5' RACE reads; one entry per CDR3 protein. The table lists approximately 100,000 distinct CDR3 sequences, approximately 4% of them singletons, with less than 3.5% in the top ten. This clonotype was picked up many times. The CDR3 has 14 residues. The V gene's germline CDR1 is LNHDA and CDR2 SQIVND (reference sequence). The V gene lost 4 bases and the J gene lost 0 bases, with 9 bases spanning the gap. This sequence joins TRBV19 and TRBJ1-1; tentative D call: TRBD1 (6 bases). The origin of this receptor is a woman between 50 and 59 years old with multiple sclerosis. Specimen: PBMCs. CDR3: CASSTGQMNTEAFF. The DNA of the CDR3 is TGTGCCAGTAGTACGGGACAAATGAACACTGAAGCTTTCTTT.